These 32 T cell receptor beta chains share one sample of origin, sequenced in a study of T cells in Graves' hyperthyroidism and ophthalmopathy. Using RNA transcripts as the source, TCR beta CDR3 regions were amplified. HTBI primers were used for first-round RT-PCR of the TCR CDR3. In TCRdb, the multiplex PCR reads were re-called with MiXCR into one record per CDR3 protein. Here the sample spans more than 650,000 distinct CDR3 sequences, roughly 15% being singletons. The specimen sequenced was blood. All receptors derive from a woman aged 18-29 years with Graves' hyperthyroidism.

DNA for the CDR3: TGTGCCAGCAGTTTCGACATAGGGACAGATACGCAGTATTTT. It translates to CASSFDIGTDTQYF. V and J are TRBV28 and TRBJ2-3; no definite D call. CDR1 and CDR2 from the germline V gene are MDHEN and SYDVKM. Trimming cost V 3 bases and J 3 bases, with 10 bases left between them. This CDR3 spans 14 amino acids.

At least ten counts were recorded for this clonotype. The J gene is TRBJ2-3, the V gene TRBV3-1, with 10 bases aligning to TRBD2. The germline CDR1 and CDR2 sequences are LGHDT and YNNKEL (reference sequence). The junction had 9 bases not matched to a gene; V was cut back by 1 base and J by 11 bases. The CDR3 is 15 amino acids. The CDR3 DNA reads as TGTGCCAGCAGCCAAGGGAGCGGGAGGGCCGGAGGGCAGTATTTT. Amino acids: CASSQGSGRAGGQYF.

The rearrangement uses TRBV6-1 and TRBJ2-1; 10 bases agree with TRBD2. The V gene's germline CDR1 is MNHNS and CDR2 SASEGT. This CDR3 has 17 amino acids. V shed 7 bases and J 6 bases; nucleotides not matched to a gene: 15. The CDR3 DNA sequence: TGTGCCAGCAAAGTTAGGGGGTCGGCTAGCGGGAGCAATGAGCAGTTCTTC. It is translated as CASKVRGSASGSNEQFF.

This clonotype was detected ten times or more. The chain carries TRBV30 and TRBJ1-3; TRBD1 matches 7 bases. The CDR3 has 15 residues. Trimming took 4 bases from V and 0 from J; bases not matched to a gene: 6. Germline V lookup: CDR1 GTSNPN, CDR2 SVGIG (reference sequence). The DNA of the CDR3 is TGTGCCTGGACAGGGGGATTGAGCTCTGGAAACACCATATATTTT. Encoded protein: CAWTGGLSSGNTIYF.

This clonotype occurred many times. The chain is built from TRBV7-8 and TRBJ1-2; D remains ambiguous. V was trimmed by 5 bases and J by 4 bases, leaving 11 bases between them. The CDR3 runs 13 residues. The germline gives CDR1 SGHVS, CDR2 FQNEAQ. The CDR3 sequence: CASSGRSLYGYTF. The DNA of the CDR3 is TGTGCCAGCAGCGGACGGAGCCTCTATGGCTACACCTTC.

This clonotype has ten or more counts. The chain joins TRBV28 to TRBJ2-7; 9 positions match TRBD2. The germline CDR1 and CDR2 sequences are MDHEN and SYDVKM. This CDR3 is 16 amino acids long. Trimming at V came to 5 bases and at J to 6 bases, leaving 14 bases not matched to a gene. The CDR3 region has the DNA TGTGCCAGCAGTCCCCAATTTGGCGGGAGGGCCCCCGAGCAGTACTTC. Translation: CASSPQFGGRAPEQYF.

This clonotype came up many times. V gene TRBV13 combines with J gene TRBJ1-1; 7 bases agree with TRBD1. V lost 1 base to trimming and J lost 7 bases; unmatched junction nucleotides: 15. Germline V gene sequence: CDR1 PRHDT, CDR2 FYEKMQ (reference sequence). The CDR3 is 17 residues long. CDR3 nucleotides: TGTGCCAGCAGCTTAGTAGGCCGGGGCAGGGGGAGGAATGAAGCTTTCTTT. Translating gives CASSLVGRGRGRNEAFF.

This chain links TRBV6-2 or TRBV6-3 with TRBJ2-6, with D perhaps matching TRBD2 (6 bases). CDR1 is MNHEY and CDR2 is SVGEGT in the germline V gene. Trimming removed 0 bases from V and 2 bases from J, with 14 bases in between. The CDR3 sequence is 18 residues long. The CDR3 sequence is CASSYSPPGVTGANVLTF. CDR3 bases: TGTGCCAGCAGTTACTCCCCCCCGGGGGTGACTGGGGCCAACGTCCTGACTTTC.

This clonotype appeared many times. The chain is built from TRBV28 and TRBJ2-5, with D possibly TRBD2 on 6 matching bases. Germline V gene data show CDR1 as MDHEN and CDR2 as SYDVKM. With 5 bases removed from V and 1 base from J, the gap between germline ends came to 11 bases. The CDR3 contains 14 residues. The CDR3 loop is CASSKGTSQETQYF. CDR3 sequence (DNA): TGTGCCAGCAGTAAGGGGACTTCCCAAGAGACCCAGTACTTC.

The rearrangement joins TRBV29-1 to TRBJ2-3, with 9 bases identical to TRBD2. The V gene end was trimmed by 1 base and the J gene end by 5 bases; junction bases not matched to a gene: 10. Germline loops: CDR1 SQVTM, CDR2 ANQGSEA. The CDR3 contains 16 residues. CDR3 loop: CSVEGRASGAVDTQYF. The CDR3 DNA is TGCAGCGTTGAAGGTCGGGCTAGCGGGGCAGTAGATACGCAGTATTTT.

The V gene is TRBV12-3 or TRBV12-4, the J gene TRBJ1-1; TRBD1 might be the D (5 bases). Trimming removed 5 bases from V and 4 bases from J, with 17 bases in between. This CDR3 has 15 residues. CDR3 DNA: TGTGCCAGCAGTCTACGGGACGGGGGGTTCACTGAAGCTTTCTTT. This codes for CASSLRDGGFTEAFF.

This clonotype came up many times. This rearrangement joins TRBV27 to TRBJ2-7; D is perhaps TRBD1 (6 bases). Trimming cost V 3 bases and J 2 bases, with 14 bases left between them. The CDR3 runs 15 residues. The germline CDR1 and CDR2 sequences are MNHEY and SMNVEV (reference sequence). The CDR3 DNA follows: TGTGCCAGCAGTTTCCAGGGGAAGGGGACCTACGAGCAGTACTTC. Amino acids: CASSFQGKGTYEQYF.

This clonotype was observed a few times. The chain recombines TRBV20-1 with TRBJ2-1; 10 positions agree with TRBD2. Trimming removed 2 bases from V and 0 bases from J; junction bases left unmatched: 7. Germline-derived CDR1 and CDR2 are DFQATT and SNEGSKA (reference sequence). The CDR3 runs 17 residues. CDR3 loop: CSARPVRLAGSYNEQFF. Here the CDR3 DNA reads TGCAGTGCTAGACCCGTAAGACTAGCGGGCTCCTACAATGAGCAGTTCTTC.

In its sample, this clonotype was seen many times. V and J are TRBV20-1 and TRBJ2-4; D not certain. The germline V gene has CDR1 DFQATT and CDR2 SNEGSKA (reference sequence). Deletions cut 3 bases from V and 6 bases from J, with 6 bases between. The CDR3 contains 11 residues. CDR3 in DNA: TGCAGTGCTAGCCCCAGAAACATTCAGTACTTC. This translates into CSASPRNIQYF.

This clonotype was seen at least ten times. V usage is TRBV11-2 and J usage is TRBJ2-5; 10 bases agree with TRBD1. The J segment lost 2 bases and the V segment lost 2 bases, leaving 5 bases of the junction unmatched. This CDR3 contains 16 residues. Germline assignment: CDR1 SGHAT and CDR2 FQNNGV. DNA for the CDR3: TGTGCCAGCAGCTTAAATTCGGGACAGGGGCAAGAGACCCAGTACTTC. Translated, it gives CASSLNSGQGQETQYF.

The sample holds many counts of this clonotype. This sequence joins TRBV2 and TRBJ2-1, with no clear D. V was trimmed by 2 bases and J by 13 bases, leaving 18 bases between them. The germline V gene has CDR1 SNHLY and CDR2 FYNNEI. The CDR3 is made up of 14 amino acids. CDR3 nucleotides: TGTGCCAGCAGTGAATCGAACTACCAGGCCCGACAGTTCTTC. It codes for CASSESNYQARQFF. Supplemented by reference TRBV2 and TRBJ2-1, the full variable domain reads EPEVTQTPSHQVTQMGQEVILRCVPISNHLYFYWYRQILGQKVEFLVSFYNNEISEKSEIFDDQFSVERPDGSNFTLKIRSTKLEDSAMYFCASSESNYQARQFFGPGTRLTVL.

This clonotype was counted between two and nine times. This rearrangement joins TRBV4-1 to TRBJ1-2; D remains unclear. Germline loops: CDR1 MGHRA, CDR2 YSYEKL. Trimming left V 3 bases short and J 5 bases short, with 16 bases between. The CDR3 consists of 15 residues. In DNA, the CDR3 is TGCGCCAGCAGCCACGAGGGAAGTTTGGCGTATGGCTACACCTTC. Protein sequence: CASSHEGSLAYGYTF.

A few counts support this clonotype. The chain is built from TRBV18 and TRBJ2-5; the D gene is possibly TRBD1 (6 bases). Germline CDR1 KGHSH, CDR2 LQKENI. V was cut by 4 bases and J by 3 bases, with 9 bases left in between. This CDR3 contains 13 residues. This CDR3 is CASSRSGEETQYF. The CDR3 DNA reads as TGTGCCAGCTCACGTTCAGGGGAAGAGACCCAGTACTTC.

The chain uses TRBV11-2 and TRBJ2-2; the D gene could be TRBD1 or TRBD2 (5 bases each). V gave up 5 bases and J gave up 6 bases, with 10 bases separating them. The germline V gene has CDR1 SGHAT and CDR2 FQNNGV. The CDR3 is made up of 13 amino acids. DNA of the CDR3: TGTGCCAGCAGCGGGACCGAACCCGGGGAGCTGTTTTTT. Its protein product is CASSGTEPGELFF.

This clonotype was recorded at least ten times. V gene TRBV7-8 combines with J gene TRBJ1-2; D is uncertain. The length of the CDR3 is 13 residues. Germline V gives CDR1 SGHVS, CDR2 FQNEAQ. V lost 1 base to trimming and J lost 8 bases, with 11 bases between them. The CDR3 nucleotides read TGTGCCAGCAGCTTAGGCTTGGGGTTCGGCTACACCTTC. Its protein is CASSLGLGFGYTF. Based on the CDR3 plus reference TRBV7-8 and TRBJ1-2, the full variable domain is GAGVSQSPRYKVAKRGQDVALRCDPISGHVSLFWYQQALGQGPEFLTYFQNEAQLDKSGLPSDRFFAERPEGSVSTLKIQRTQQEDSAVYLCASSLGLGFGYTFGSGTRLTVV.

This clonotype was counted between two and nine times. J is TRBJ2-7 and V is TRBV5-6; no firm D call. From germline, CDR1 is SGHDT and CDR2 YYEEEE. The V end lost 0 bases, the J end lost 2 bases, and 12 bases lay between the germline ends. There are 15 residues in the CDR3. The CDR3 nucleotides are TGTGCCAGCAGCTTGGTGGCAGTTCCGACCTACGAGCAGTACTTC. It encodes CASSLVAVPTYEQYF.

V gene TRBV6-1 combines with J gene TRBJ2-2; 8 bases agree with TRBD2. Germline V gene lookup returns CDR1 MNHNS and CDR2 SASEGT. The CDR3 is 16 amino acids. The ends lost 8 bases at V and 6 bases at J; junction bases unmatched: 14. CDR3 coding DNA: TGTGCCAGCTCCCCAACTAGCGGTTCAAAGTCCGGGGAGCTGTTTTTT. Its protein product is CASSPTSGSKSGELFF.

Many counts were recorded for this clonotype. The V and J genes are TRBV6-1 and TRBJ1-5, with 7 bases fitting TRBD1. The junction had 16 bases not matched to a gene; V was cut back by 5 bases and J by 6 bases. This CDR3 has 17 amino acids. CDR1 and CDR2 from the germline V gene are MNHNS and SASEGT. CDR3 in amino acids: CASSSTYDRAGSQPQHF. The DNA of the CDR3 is TGTGCCAGCAGTTCCACTTATGACAGGGCGGGATCTCAGCCCCAGCATTTT.

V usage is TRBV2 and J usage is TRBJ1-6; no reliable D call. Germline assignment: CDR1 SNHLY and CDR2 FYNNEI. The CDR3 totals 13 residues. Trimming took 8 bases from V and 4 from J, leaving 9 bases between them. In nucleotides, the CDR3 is TGTGCCAGCCAGGCACGGTATAATTCACCCCTCCACTTT. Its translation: CASQARYNSPLHF.

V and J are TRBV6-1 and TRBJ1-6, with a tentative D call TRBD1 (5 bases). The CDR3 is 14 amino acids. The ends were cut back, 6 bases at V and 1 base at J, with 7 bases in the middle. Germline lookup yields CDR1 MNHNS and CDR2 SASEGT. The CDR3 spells CASSRESYNSPLHF. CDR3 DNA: TGTGCCAGCAGCAGGGAGTCCTATAATTCACCCCTCCACTTT.

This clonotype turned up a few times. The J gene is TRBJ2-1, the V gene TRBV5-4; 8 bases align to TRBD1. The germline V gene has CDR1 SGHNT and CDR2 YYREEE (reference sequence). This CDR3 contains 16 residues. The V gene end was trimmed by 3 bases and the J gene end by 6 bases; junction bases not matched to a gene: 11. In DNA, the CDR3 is TGTGCCAGCAGCTACACCGCAGGGGGCGCCCGCAATGAGCAGTTCTTC. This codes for CASSYTAGGARNEQFF.

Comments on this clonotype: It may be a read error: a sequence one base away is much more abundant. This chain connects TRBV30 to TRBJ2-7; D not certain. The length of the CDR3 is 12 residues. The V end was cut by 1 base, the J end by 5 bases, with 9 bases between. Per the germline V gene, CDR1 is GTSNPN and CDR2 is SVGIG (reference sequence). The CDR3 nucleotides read TGTGCCTGGAGTGCACGGTTAGACGAGCAGTACTTC. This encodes CAWSARLDEQYF.

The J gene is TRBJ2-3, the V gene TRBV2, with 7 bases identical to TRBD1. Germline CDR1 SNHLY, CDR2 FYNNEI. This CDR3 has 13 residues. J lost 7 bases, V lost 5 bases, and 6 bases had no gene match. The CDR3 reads CASSPLGQYTQYF. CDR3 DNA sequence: TGTGCCAGCAGTCCCCTGGGACAGTATACGCAGTATTTT.

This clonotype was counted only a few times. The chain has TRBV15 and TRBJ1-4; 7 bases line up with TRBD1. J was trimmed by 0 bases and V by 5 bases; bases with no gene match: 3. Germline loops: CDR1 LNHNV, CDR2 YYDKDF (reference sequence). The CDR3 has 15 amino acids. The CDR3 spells CATSRGTATNEKLFF. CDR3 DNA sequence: TGTGCCACCAGCCGCGGGACAGCAACTAATGAAAAACTGTTTTTT.

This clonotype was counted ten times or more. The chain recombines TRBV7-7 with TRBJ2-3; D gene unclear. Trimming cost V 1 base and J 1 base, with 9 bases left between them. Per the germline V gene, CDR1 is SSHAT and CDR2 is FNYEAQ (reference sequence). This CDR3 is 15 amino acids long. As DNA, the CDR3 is TGTGCCAGCAGCTTAGGAGCTGAGGGCACAGATACGCAGTATTTT. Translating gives CASSLGAEGTDTQYF. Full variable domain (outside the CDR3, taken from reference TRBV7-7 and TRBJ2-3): GAGVSQSPRYKVTKRGQDVTLRCDPISSHATLYWYQQALGQGPEFLTYFNYEAQPDKSGLPSDRFSAERPEGSISTLTIQRTEQRDSAMYRCASSLGAEGTDTQYFGPGTRLTVL.

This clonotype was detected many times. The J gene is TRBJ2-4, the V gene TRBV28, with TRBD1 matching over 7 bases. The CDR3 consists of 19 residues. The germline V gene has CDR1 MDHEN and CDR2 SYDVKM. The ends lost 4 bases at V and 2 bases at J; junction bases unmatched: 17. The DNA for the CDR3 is TGTGCCAGCAGTTCCCCCTTGATGACAGGGCGGCGGACCAAAAACATTCAGTACTTC. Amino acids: CASSSPLMTGRRTKNIQYF.

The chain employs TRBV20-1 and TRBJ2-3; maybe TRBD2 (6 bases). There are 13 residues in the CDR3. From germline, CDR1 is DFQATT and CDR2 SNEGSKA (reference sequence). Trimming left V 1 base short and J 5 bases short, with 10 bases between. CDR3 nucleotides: TGCAGTGCTAGAGGCGGGAAGAAAGATACGCAGTATTTT. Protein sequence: CSARGGKKDTQYF.